These T cell receptor beta chains were read from a single sample in a study of response to subunit inactivated influenza vaccine. TCRdb reanalysed the RT-PCR reads using MiXCR and keeps one entry per CDR3 protein. Altogether some 640,000 distinct CDR3 sequences are present, approximately 15% being singletons, with the ten largest covering 6.5% to 8.5%. Source: PBMCs from blood, taken 14 to 15 days before vaccination. The receptors shown here come from a man aged 45-65 years who received an inactivated influenza vaccine. CDR3s include the opening cysteine and the closing phenylalanine or tryptophan. D genes are given only for firm matches. Clone size appears in some rows only: once, few, many, or a class for an expanded clone.

abundance	v_gene	d_gene	j_gene	CDR3nt	CDR3aa
few	TRBV20-1	TRBD2	TRBJ2-5	TGCAGTGCTAGAGGACTAGCGGGGGCCTACCAAGAGACCCAGTACTTC	CSARGLAGAYQETQYF
.	TRBV6-5	TRBD1	TRBJ2-7	TGTGCCAGCAGTTACTCCGGACAGGGGAAAGCCTACGAGCAGTACTTC	CASSYSGQGKAYEQYF
many	TRBV2	.	TRBJ2-1	TGTGCCAGCAGTACGGACTTTGACTACAATGAGCAGTTCTTC	CASSTDFDYNEQFF
few	TRBV20-1	.	TRBJ2-5	TGCAGTGCTAGAGGTGCGGGGGCCGGAGGGGAGACCCAGTACTTC	CSARGAGAGGETQYF
many	TRBV4-3	TRBD2	TRBJ2-1	TGCGCCAGCAGCCAAGCTAGCGGGTACTACAATGAGCAGTTCTTC	CASSQASGYYNEQFF
few	TRBV20-1	TRBD2	TRBJ2-1	TGCAGTGCTAAGCGGGAATACAATGAGCAGTTCTTC	CSAKREYNEQFF
few	TRBV6-1	TRBD1	TRBJ2-2	TGTGCCAGCAGCAAACTGCGGGCAGGGGGAACCGGGGAGCTGTTTTTT	CASSKLRAGGTGELFF
few	TRBV28	.	TRBJ2-2	TGTGCCAGTCTCCCGCCGAACACCGGGGAGCTGTTTTTT	CASLPPNTGELFF
.	TRBV10-3	TRBD2	TRBJ2-1	TGTGCCATCGCGGGACTAGCGGGAGAGGGTGAGCAGTTCTTC	CAIAGLAGEGEQFF
few	TRBV10-3	.	TRBJ2-2	TGTGCCGCCGCCGCCACCGGGGAGCTGTTTTTT	CAAAATGELFF
many	TRBV4-3	TRBD1	TRBJ2-7	TGCGCCAGCAGCAAGGACAGGCTGTCCTACGAGCAGTACTTC	CASSKDRLSYEQYF
many	TRBV20-1	.	TRBJ1-2	TGCAGTGCTAAGACAGGCTGGTATGGCTACACCTTC	CSAKTGWYGYTF
.	TRBV29-1	.	TRBJ2-5	TGCAGCGTTGAAACTAGTGATGAAGAGACCCAGTACTTC	CSVETSDEETQYF
.	TRBV15	.	TRBJ2-1	TGTGCCACCAGCGGTACAGGGTTCCAATACAATGAGCAGTTCTTC	CATSGTGFQYNEQFF
many	TRBV7-9	.	TRBJ2-7	TGTGCCAGCAGCTTAACCTCTCGGGGCAGGGGATACGAGCAGTACTTC	CASSLTSRGRGYEQYF
.	TRBV10-2	.	TRBJ2-7	TGCGCCAGCAGTGAGCAAACAGGCGGGAACGAGCAGTACTTC	CASSEQTGGNEQYF
once	TRBV2	.	TRBJ2-7	TGTGCCAGCCTTGGGGGAAGGGAGCAGTACTTC	CASLGGREQYF
few	TRBV7-9	TRBD1	TRBJ2-5	TGTGCCAGCACCTCTTTAGACAGGGCGGAGGAGACCCAGTACTTC	CASTSLDRAEETQYF
.	TRBV28	TRBD2	TRBJ2-7	TGTGCCAGCGGATTACAAGCGGGGTCCTACGAGCAGTACTTC	CASGLQAGSYEQYF
few	TRBV18	TRBD1	TRBJ2-1	TGTGCCAGCTCACTGGGACAGGGCACGATCAATGAGCAGTTCTTC	CASSLGQGTINEQFF
.	TRBV5-1	TRBD2	TRBJ2-5	TGCGCCAGCAGCCCTGAGATTAGCGGGAGGCCGGAGACCCAGTACTTC	CASSPEISGRPETQYF
few	TRBV5-1	TRBD1	TRBJ2-7	TGCGCCAGCAGCGCGGGGACAGGGCCCTATTACGAGCAGTACTTC	CASSAGTGPYYEQYF
few	TRBV20-1	.	TRBJ2-1	TGCAGTGCTAGAGATCCGAGACTAGTGATCCATGAGCAGTTCTTC	CSARDPRLVIHEQFF
few	TRBV11-2	.	TRBJ2-3	TGTGCCAGCAGCTTAAATAGCGGCGATACGCAGTATTTT	CASSLNSGDTQYF
few	TRBV7-2	.	TRBJ2-5	TGTGCCAGCAGCGCCTCGACCGGGACTCCTTACCAAGAGACCCAGTACTTC	CASSASTGTPYQETQYF
many	TRBV4-1	TRBD2	TRBJ2-7	TGCGCCAGCAGCCAAGGACTAGCGGGAGGATCTGTCCACGAGCAGTACTTC	CASSQGLAGGSVHEQYF
few	TRBV7-9	TRBD1	TRBJ1-1	TGTGCCAGCAGCAGACGGGACAGCTTATCTGAAGCTTTCTTT	CASSRRDSLSEAFF
few	TRBV4-2	TRBD1	TRBJ1-2	TGTGCCAGCAGCCAAGGACAGGGTGACACCTTC	CASSQGQGDTF
few	TRBV6-1	TRBD2	TRBJ2-3	TGTGCCAGCAGAACCGTAGCGGGAGTCTTCACAGATACGCAGTATTTT	CASRTVAGVFTDTQYF
many	TRBV7-2	.	TRBJ1-3	TGTGCCAGCAGCCCAGAGGCGGGGGCGGGAAACACCATATATTTT	CASSPEAGAGNTIYF
once	TRBV4-3	.	TRBJ2-7	TGCGCCAGCAGCCAAGATTGGGGGGCCACTGATGAGCAGTACTTC	CASSQDWGATDEQYF
.	TRBV15	TRBD2	TRBJ2-3	TGTGCCACCAGCAGAGCGGTTAGCGGGGGACCTAGGGCAGATACGCAGTATTTT	CATSRAVSGGPRADTQYF
few	TRBV6-2/TRBV6-3	.	TRBJ2-4	TGTGCCAGCGGGTTAGCGGCCAAAAACATTCAGTACTTC	CASGLAAKNIQYF
.	TRBV7-2	TRBD2	TRBJ2-4	TGTGCCAGCAGCTTTAGCGGGGGCCGGTCAGGAAACATTCAGTACTTC	CASSFSGGRSGNIQYF
many	TRBV24-1	.	TRBJ2-1	TGTGCCACCAGTGATCCCCAGGGATCGCAGGACAATGAGCAGTTCTTC	CATSDPQGSQDNEQFF
.	TRBV12-3/TRBV12-4	.	TRBJ1-3	TGTGCCATCACACAGGGAGATAACACCATATATTTT	CAITQGDNTIYF
.	TRBV7-2	TRBD2	TRBJ2-3	TGTGCCAGCAGCCCTGCGGGGGGGCCACCAGATACGCAGTATTTT	CASSPAGGPPDTQYF
few	TRBV20-1	TRBD2	TRBJ2-2	TGCAGTGCAGCCCCCGGGGGGGTTCGGGCCGGGGAGCTGTTTTTT	CSAAPGGVRAGELFF
few	TRBV10-1	.	TRBJ2-3	TGCGCCAGCACCCCCGAGGGGGGCTGTACAGATACGCAGTATTTT	CASTPEGGCTDTQYF
many	TRBV24-1	TRBD2	TRBJ2-1	TGTGCCACCAGTGACCCTCGCGCGGGAGAGTTCTACAATGAGCAGTTCTTC	CATSDPRAGEFYNEQFF
.	TRBV9	.	TRBJ1-2	TGTGCCAGCAGCGTAGGTCTGGACAACTATGGCTACACCTTC	CASSVGLDNYGYTF
many	TRBV5-1	.	TRBJ2-7	TGCGCCAGCAGCATCATAGCGGCTGATCACGAGCAGTACTTC	CASSIIAADHEQYF
.	TRBV7-9	.	TRBJ1-4	TGTGCCAGCAGCTTAGTGAACAGAATGGCAACTAATGAAAAACTGTTTTTT	CASSLVNRMATNEKLFF
.	TRBV6-2/TRBV6-3	.	TRBJ2-1	TGTGCCAGCAGTTACTTTACCGGACACCATGAGCAGTTCTTC	CASSYFTGHHEQFF
few	TRBV5-1	.	TRBJ1-3	TGCGCCAGCAGCTTGGACCAGTCCTCTGGAAACACCATATATTTT	CASSLDQSSGNTIYF
few	TRBV28	.	TRBJ1-2	TGTGCCAGCAACCCGGGCGCCGAGATGGGCTACACCTTC	CASNPGAEMGYTF
.	TRBV24-1	.	TRBJ1-5	TGTGCCATCGGTGGGGGACATCAGCCCCAGCATTTT	CAIGGGHQPQHF